Sequencing of this T cell receptor (beta chain) was carried out in a study of cytomegalovirus exposure and HLA in healthy donors. The study, taken as a whole, reports: Highly shared sequence variants in one cluster were likely a sequencing artifact.

Concerning this clone itself: The target antigen is unknown.

Use of 60 Vbeta and 13 Jbeta primers characterized the PCR. Profiled with immunoSEQ multiplex PCR; TCRdb holds only in-frame clones, not every one. In the table there are roughly 150,000 clones, roughly 70% of which are singletons. Sequences were obtained from PBMCs. The sequence was collected from a woman aged 55-70 years in good health and CMV-seropositive.

CDR3 DNA: TGTGCCAGTAGTAGTCCAGGCCGGTACAATGAGCAGTTCTTC. It is translated as CASSSPGRYNEQFF. This chain links TRBV19 with TRBJ2-1; D is unresolved. The CDR3 contains 14 residues. Trimming stripped 4 bases from V and 4 bases from J, with 11 bases between. Germline CDR1 LNHDA, CDR2 SQIVND (reference sequence). Drawing the rest from reference TRBV19 and TRBJ2-1, the complete variable domain is DGGITQSPKYLFRKEGQNVTLSCEQNLNHDAMYWYRQDPGQGLRLIYYSQIVNDFQKGDIAEGYSVSREKKESFPLTVTSAQKNPTAFYLCASSSPGRYNEQFFGPGTRLTVL.